This TCR beta chain was retrieved from a study of T cells in Graves' hyperthyroidism and ophthalmopathy. As for the study in general: Peripheral blood specimens were obtained at initial diagnosis, prior to any treatment.

In germline, CDR1 is DFQATT, CDR2 SNEGSKA (reference sequence). The CDR3 is 15 amino acids. Germline trimming cut 6 bases from V and 8 bases from J; bases unmatched to any gene: 15. This clonotype occurred many times. Amplification of TCR beta CDR3 regions was performed using RNA transcripts as template. HTBI primers were employed in a first-round RT-PCR of the TCR CDR3. TCRdb redid the calling of the multiplex PCR reads with MiXCR, one entry per CDR3 protein. The sample consists of roughly 570,000 distinct CDR3 sequences, around 14% of them appearing once. Input material: blood. The sequence came from a woman under 40 with Graves' hyperthyroidism. The chain joins TRBV20-1 to TRBJ2-3, with TRBD2 matching 9 bases. The CDR3 bases are TGCAGTGCCCACTCTAGCGGGGACCCCCTAGCTACGCAGTATTTT. This codes for CSAHSSGDPLATQYF.